The present T cell receptor (beta chain) was sequenced within a study of human T cells and chemical hapten exposure. V lost 5 bases and J lost 5, with 12 bases in between. The CDR3 consists of 13 residues. From germline, CDR1 is SNHLY and CDR2 FYNNEI. MiXCR, run by TCRdb on the RACE reads, gives a single entry per CDR3 protein. The data contain approximately 59,000 distinct CDR3 sequences, approximately 6.2% of them singletons. The time point is: healthy volunteer bleed at 6 weeks. Total RNA was isolated from unfractionated whole blood. Sequencing was carried out using whole blood. This clonotype originated in a female donor in good health. Some clones in this sample may be carry-over from other donors' samples. V usage is TRBV2 and J usage is TRBJ2-5; TRBD2 is a possible D gene (6 bases). The CDR3, as DNA: TGTGCCAGCAGTCGGGAGAGTCTGGAGACCCAGTACTTC. Residues: CASSRESLETQYF.